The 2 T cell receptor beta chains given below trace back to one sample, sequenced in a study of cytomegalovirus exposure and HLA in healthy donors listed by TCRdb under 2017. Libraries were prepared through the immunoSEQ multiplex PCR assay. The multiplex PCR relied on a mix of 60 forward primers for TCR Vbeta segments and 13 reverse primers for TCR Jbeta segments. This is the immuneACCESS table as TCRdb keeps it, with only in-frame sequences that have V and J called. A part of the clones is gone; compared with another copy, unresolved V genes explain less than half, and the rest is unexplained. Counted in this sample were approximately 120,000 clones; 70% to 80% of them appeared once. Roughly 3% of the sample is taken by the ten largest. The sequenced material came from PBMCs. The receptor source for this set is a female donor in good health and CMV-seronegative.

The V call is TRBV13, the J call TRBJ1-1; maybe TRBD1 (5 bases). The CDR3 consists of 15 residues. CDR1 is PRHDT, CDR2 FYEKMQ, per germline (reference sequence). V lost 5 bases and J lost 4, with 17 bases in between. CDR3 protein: CASSERRGSSTEAFF. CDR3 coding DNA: TGTGCCAGCAGCGAAAGACGGGGGTCAAGCACTGAAGCTTTCTTT.

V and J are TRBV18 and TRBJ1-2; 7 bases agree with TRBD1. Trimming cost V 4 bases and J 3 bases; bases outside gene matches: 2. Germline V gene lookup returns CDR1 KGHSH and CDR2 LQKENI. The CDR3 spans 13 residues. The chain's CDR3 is CASSQTGDYGYTF. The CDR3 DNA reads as TGTGCCAGCTCACAAACAGGGGACTATGGCTACACCTTC.